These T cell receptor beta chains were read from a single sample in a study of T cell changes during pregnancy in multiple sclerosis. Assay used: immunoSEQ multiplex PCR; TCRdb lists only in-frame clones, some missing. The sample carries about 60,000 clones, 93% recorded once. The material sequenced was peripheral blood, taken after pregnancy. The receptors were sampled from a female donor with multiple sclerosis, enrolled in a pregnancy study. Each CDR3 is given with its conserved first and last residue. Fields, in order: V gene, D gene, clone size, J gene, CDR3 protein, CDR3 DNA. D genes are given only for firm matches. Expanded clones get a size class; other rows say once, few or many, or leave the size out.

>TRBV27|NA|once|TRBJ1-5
CASSLFRDSKVQHF
TGTGCCAGCAGTTTATTTCGGGACTCAAAAGTCCAGCATTTT
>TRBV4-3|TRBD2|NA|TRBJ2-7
CASSQGAGTSSYEQYF
TGCGCCAGCAGTCAGGGAGCCGGGACTAGCAGCTACGAGCAGTACTTC
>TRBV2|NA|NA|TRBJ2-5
CASYPRTQKETQYF
TGTGCCAGTTACCCTAGGACTCAGAAAGAGACCCAGTACTTC
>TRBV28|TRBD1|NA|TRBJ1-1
CASSEVPGQGALRTEAFF
TGTGCCAGCAGTGAGGTACCGGGACAGGGGGCCCTCAGAACTGAAGCTTTCTTT
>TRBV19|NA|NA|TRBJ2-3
CASSIRRVSTDTQYF
TGTGCCAGTAGTATTCGGCGGGTTTCCACAGATACGCAGTATTTT
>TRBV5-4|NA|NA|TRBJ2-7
CASSLDPGGSFSYEQYF
TGTGCCAGCAGCTTGGACCCTGGGGGGTCTTTCTCCTACGAGCAGTACTTC
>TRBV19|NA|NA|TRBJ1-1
CASSIIPSGNTEAFF
TGTGCCAGTAGTATAATCCCCTCGGGGAACACTGAAGCTTTCTTT
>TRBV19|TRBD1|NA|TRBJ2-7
CASRTGESYEQYF
TGTGCCAGTCGGACAGGGGAGTCGTACGAGCAGTACTTC
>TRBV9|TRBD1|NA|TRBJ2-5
CASSGRQGRETQYF
TGTGCCAGCAGCGGGCGACAGGGCCGAGAGACCCAGTACTTC
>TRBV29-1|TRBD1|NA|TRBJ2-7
CSVQDRGHYEQYF
TGCAGCGTACAGGACAGGGGCCACTACGAGCAGTACTTC
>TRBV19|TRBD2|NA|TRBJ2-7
CASSIIGPASGSGEQYF
TGTGCCAGTAGTATAATCGGTCCGGCTAGCGGGAGCGGCGAGCAGTACTTC
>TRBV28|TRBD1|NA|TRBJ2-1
CASRTGTGGPFF
TGTGCCAGCAGGACCGGGACAGGGGGTCCGTTCTTC
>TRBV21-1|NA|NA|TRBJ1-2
CASSIARGQQYGYTF
TGTGCCAGCAGCATCGCCAGGGGACAGCAATATGGCTACACCTTC
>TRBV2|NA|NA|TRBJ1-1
CASSEASKNTEAFF
TGTGCCAGCAGTGAAGCTTCCAAAAACACTGAAGCTTTCTTT
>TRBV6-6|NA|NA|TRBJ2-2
CASSYSTPELFF
TGTGCCAGCAGTTACTCAACACCGGAGCTGTTTTTT
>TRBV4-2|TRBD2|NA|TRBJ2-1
CASSQVRRSSGSLVRGNEQFF
TGTGCCAGCAGCCAAGTACGGCGTAGTAGCGGGAGTCTAGTCCGTGGCAATGAGCAGTTCTTC
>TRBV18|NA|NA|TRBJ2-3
CASSPLPSGTDTQYF
TGTGCCAGCTCACCACTGCCTAGCGGCACAGATACGCAGTATTTT
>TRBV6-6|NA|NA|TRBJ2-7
CASEAAGYEQYF
TGTGCCAGCGAGGCAGCGGGTTACGAGCAGTACTTC
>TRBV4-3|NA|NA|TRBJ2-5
CASSQEGDGLMVTQYF
TGCGCCAGCAGCCAAGAAGGTGACGGGTTGATGGTGACCCAGTACTTC
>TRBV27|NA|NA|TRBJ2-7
CASGGQEFYEQYF
TGTGCCAGCGGGGGCCAAGAGTTCTACGAGCAGTACTTC
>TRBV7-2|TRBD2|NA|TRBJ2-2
CASSPTSGRLADWTGELFF
TGTGCCAGCAGCCCGACATCGGGAAGACTAGCGGATTGGACCGGGGAGCTGTTTTTT
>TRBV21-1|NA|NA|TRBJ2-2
CASGSSRTNTGELFF
TGTGCCAGCGGATCTAGCCGTACGAACACCGGGGAGCTGTTTTTT
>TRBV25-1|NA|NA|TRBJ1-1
CASRPNRENTEAFF
TGTGCCAGCAGACCTAACAGGGAGAACACTGAAGCTTTCTTT
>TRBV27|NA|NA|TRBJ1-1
CASSLQGLNTEAFF
TGTGCCAGCAGCTTACAGGGCTTGAACACTGAAGCTTTCTTT
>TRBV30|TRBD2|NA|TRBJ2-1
CASRTTSGGYNEQFF
TGTGCCTCTCGAACGACTAGCGGGGGTTACAATGAGCAGTTCTTC
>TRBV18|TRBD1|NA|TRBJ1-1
CASSPKLTGTGEEAFF
TGTGCCAGCTCACCGAAACTCACCGGGACAGGGGAGGAAGCTTTCTTT
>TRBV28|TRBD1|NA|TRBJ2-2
CASSLGRGFSGELFF
TGTGCCAGCAGTTTGGGCAGGGGGTTCTCCGGGGAGCTGTTTTTT